This T cell receptor (beta chain) was captured by sequencing in a study of cytomegalovirus exposure and HLA in healthy donors. Regarding the study as a whole: The study assumed roughly uniform donor sequencing depth for presence/absence analyses. The study carried out a later analysis of TCR beta sequences. It associated 15,000 to 20,000 of them with specific HLA alleles at a false discovery rate of 0.05. Information on immune exposure was restricted to one variable (CMV serostatus).

In the PCR, 60 Vbeta and 13 Jbeta primers were used. The data were produced by immunoSEQ multiplex PCR, yet TCRdb's version contains in-frame clones alone and is incomplete. The sample lists about 150,000 clones; over 70% were seen once. On this clone: The antigen is undetermined.

The germline gives CDR1 MDHEN, CDR2 SYDVKM. The CDR3 extends over 17 amino acids. The V gene end was trimmed by 5 bases and the J gene end by 4 bases; junction bases not matched to a gene: 13. The TCR sequence derives from a man aged 25-45 years in good health and CMV-seropositive. Specimen: PBMCs. The chain couples TRBV28 to TRBJ2-1, with 8 nucleotides matching TRBD1. Here the CDR3 reads CASSLRQGPNRYNEQFF. The CDR3 bases are TGTGCCAGCAGTCTCCGACAGGGGCCGAACCGTTACAATGAGCAGTTCTTC.